This is a list of T cell receptor beta chains from one sample in a study of T cell responses to AZD1222 COVID-19 vaccine. Sequencing was performed with immunoSEQ multiplex PCR; in TCRdb, only in-frame clones are kept and a portion is missing. The sample consists of fewer than 120,000 clones, roughly four fifths of them appearing once. The material sequenced was peripheral blood, taken on day 0 of AZD1222 vaccination. The receptors here all came from an adult in good health. Each CDR3 is given with its conserved first and last residue. A D gene is named only where the DNA matches it firmly. Some rows have no size entry. The others give once, few or many, or a class for an expanded clone.

CDR3 protein,CDR3 DNA,D gene,clone size,V gene,J gene
CASALPPSEAFF,TGTGCTAGTGCCCTGCCACCCTCTGAAGCTTTCTTT,NA,NA,TRBV12-5,TRBJ1-1
CSVESPGPTRVTEAFF,TGCAGCGTTGAAAGTCCCGGGCCCACGAGGGTCACTGAAGCTTTCTTT,NA,NA,TRBV29-1,TRBJ1-1
CASSLARGYSNQPQHF,TGTGCCAGCAGTTTAGCCAGGGGATATAGCAATCAGCCCCAGCATTTT,NA,NA,TRBV28,TRBJ1-5
CASSVRDIEAFF,TGTGCCAGCAGCGTCCGGGACATTGAAGCTTTCTTT,NA,NA,TRBV21-1,TRBJ1-1
CASSVQPAQPQHF,TGTGCCAGCAGTGTACAGCCAGCTCAGCCCCAGCATTTT,NA,NA,TRBV2,TRBJ1-5
CASSLYPLSSGANVLTF,TGTGCCAGCAGTTTATATCCGCTCTCCTCTGGGGCCAACGTCCTGACTTTC,NA,few,TRBV27,TRBJ2-6
CASSFLGRQSYEQYF,TGTGCCAGCAGCTTCTTAGGGAGACAGAGCTACGAGCAGTACTTC,NA,NA,TRBV5-6,TRBJ2-7
CASSQERTGPEQYF,TGCGCCAGCAGCCAAGAAAGGACAGGGCCCGAGCAGTACTTC,TRBD1,NA,TRBV4-1,TRBJ2-7
CASSDPGGTSGLEQYF,TGCGCCAGCAGTGACCCGGGGGGGACTAGCGGGCTCGAGCAGTACTTC,TRBD2,NA,TRBV10-2,TRBJ2-7
CASSSGGTSGQETQYF,TGTGCCAGCAGCTCGGGAGGGACTAGCGGGCAAGAGACCCAGTACTTC,TRBD2,NA,TRBV5-4,TRBJ2-5
CASSLVQGFDEQYF,TGCGCCAGCAGCTTGGTACAGGGGTTCGACGAGCAGTACTTC,TRBD1,NA,TRBV5-1,TRBJ2-7
CASSLTSGEDTEAFF,TGTGCCAGCAGCTTAACGTCAGGAGAGGACACTGAAGCTTTCTTT,NA,NA,TRBV7-3,TRBJ1-1
CATSKTGMNVDEQFF,TGTGCCACCAGCAAGACAGGGATGAATGTGGATGAGCAGTTCTTC,TRBD1,NA,TRBV15,TRBJ2-1
CASSGAGGAGDTQYF,TGTGCCAGTAGCGGAGCAGGGGGCGCGGGAGATACGCAGTATTTT,TRBD1,NA,TRBV19,TRBJ2-3
CASSIGGRAQHF,TGTGCCAGTAGTATAGGTGGTAGGGCCCAGCATTTT,NA,NA,TRBV19,TRBJ1-5
CASSEGPIDTQYF,TGTGCCAGCAGTGAGGGACCTATTGATACGCAGTATTTT,NA,few,TRBV6-4,TRBJ2-3
CASSPGLVLPSTDTQYF,TGCGCCAGCAGCCCCGGACTGGTTCTCCCTAGCACAGATACGCAGTATTTT,NA,once,TRBV5-1,TRBJ2-3
CASSPLVGYTF,TGTGCCAGCAGCCCCCTTGTTGGCTACACCTTC,NA,NA,TRBV2,TRBJ1-2
CASSQGPGSTAFF,TGTGCCAGCAGCCAAGGACCTGGGAGTACGGCTTTCTTT,NA,NA,TRBV3-1/TRBV3-2,TRBJ1-1
CSVGGDRVGIETQYF,TGCAGCGTTGGGGGGGACAGGGTCGGGATCGAGACCCAGTACTTC,TRBD1,NA,TRBV29-1,TRBJ2-5
CASSTGPGYEQYF,TGTGCCAGCAGCACGGGGCCAGGTTACGAGCAGTACTTC,NA,NA,TRBV19,TRBJ2-7
CASSPLGLAGVSYEQYF,TGTGCCAGCTCACCACTGGGACTAGCGGGAGTATCTTACGAGCAGTACTTC,TRBD2,NA,TRBV18,TRBJ2-7
CASSLLPGLANNEQFF,TGTGCCAGCAGCCTTCTCCCGGGACTAGCGAACAATGAGCAGTTCTTC,TRBD2,NA,TRBV5-5,TRBJ2-1
CANLSGDPLTTDTQYF,TGTGCCAATTTGAGCGGGGACCCCCTTACCACAGATACGCAGTATTTT,NA,NA,TRBV7-5,TRBJ2-3
CASSLSAASYNEQFF,TGTGCCAGCAGTCTGTCGGCGGCCTCCTACAATGAGCAGTTCTTC,NA,NA,TRBV27,TRBJ2-1
CAWSNRGRTGELFF,TGTGCCTGGAGCAACAGGGGGCGAACCGGGGAGCTGTTTTTT,TRBD1,NA,TRBV30,TRBJ2-2
CASSPALNEKLFF,TGTGCCAGCTCACCAGCTCTCAATGAAAAACTGTTTTTT,NA,few,TRBV18,TRBJ1-4
CASSRTGGDSPLHF,TGTGCCAGTAGTAGGACAGGGGGCGATTCACCCCTCCACTTT,TRBD1,NA,TRBV19,TRBJ1-6